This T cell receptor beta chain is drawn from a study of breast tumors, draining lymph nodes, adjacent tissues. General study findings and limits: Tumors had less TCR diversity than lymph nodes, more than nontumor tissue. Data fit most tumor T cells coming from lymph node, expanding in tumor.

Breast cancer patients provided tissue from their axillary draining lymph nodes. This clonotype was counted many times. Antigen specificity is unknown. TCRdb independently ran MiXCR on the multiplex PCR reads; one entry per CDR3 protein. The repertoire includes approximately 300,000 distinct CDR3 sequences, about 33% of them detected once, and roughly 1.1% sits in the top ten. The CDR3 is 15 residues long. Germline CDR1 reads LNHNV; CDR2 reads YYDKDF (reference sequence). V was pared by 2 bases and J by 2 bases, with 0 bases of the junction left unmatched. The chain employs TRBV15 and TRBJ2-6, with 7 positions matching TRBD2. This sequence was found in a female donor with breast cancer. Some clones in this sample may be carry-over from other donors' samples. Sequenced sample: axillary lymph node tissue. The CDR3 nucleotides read TGTGCCACCAGCAGAACTAGCGCTGGGGCCAACGTCCTGACTTTC. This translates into CATSRTSAGANVLTF.